One and the same sample provided the 11 T cell receptor beta chains below, sequenced in a study of T-cell reconstitution after alpha-beta-depleted transplantation in children. Preparation of the TCRbeta library used unique molecular identifiers. MiXCR was run by TCRdb on the PCR reads, yielding one entry per CDR3 protein. This table holds about 540,000 distinct CDR3 sequences, 15% to 20% found once. Here the sequenced sample was PBMCs from the stem cell graft donor, taken from the stem cell graft. The receptors come from a human donor who donated a stem cell graft to a child with acute lymphoblastic leukemia.

This clonotype has ten or more counts. The CDR3 region is CASSPPGNTASYEQYF. CDR3 nucleotides: TGTGCCAGCAGCCCACCCGGGAACACCGCCTCCTACGAGCAGTACTTC. The chain joins TRBV14 to TRBJ2-7, with a weak D call TRBD2 (5 bases). Germline CDR1 SGHDN, CDR2 FVKESK. The CDR3 length is 16 residues. V dropped 4 bases and J dropped 0 bases, with 16 bases sitting between them. Variable domain in full (rest from reference TRBV14 and TRBJ2-7): EAGVTQFPSHSVIEKGQTVTLRCDPISGHDNLYWYRRVMGKEIKFLLHFVKESKQDESGMPNNRFLAERTGGTYSTLKVQPAELEDSGVYFCASSPPGNTASYEQYFGPGTRLTVT.

The chain employs TRBV25-1 and TRBJ2-7; D remains ambiguous. In germline, CDR1 is MGHDK, CDR2 SYGVNS. This CDR3 contains 14 residues. V lost 0 bases to trimming and J lost 7 bases, with 13 bases between them. The CDR3 DNA is TGTGCCAGCAGTGAATATCCGGACCTTTCGGAGCAGTACTTC. It codes for CASSEYPDLSEQYF.

This clonotype was detected only a few times. The CDR3 DNA sequence: TGTGCCAGCAGCTTCCGACCCCAGCTTAGCAATCAGCCCCAGCATTTT. Translation: CASSFRPQLSNQPQHF. The chain links TRBV7-8 to TRBJ1-5; D uncertain. Germline V gives CDR1 SGHVS, CDR2 FQNEAQ. Deletions cut 3 bases from V and 0 bases from J, with 12 bases between. This CDR3 is built from 16 residues.

The V gene is TRBV5-1, the J gene TRBJ2-2, with 9 positions matching TRBD2. CDR3 length equals 15 residues. Germline lookup yields CDR1 SGHRS and CDR2 YFSETQ. J lost 4 bases, V lost 1 base, and 2 bases had no gene match. DNA of the CDR3: TGCGCCAGCAGCTTGCAGCGGGAGGTCACCGGGGAGCTGTTTTTT. Translating it yields CASSLQREVTGELFF.

This clonotype was detected ten times or more. The chain joins TRBV5-6 to TRBJ2-1, with 9 bases that match TRBD1. The V and J ends lost 6 bases and 6 bases, in that order; junction bases with no gene match: 10. Germline-derived CDR1 and CDR2 are SGHDT and YYEEEE. This CDR3 contains 15 residues. The CDR3 bases are TGTGCCAGCACCTCTTGGAGGACAGGGGTCAATGAGCAGTTCTTC. Residues: CASTSWRTGVNEQFF.

V is TRBV20-1 and J is TRBJ1-5; D perhaps matches TRBD1 (5 bases). The length of the CDR3 is 17 residues. CDR1 DFQATT and CDR2 SNEGSKA come from the germline V gene (reference sequence). V lost 1 base and J lost 4, with 20 bases in between. CDR3 loop: CSARAIPLRGFNQPQHF. CDR3 DNA sequence: TGCAGTGCTAGAGCGATTCCTTTGAGGGGTTTTAATCAGCCCCAGCATTTT.

This chain links TRBV7-3 with TRBJ2-1; tentative D call: TRBD2 (7 bases). Germline assignment: CDR1 SGHTA and CDR2 FQGTGA. The length of the CDR3 is 20 residues. Trimming pared 5 bases from V and 0 bases from J, leaving 26 bases between. The CDR3 sequence: CASSLGGASASGSSYNEQFF. DNA for the CDR3: TGTGCCAGCAGCCTAGGGGGGGCATCGGCTAGCGGCAGCTCCTACAATGAGCAGTTCTTC.

Ten or more counts support this clonotype. The chain is built from TRBV5-1 and TRBJ2-7; 10 positions agree with TRBD2. Germline-derived CDR1 and CDR2 are SGHRS and YFSETQ. V gave up 4 bases and J gave up 0 bases; unmatched junction bases: 4. This CDR3 contains 15 residues. CDR3 protein: CASSIGTSDSYEQYF. The DNA of the CDR3 is TGCGCCAGCAGCATCGGGACTAGCGACTCCTACGAGCAGTACTTC. Filled out from reference TRBV5-1 and TRBJ2-7, the complete variable domain reads KAGVTQTPRYLIKTRGQQVTLSCSPISGHRSVSWYQQTPGQGLQFLFEYFSETQRNKGNFPGRFSGRQFSNSRSEMNVSTLELGDSALYLCASSIGTSDSYEQYFGPGTRLTVT.

This clonotype showed up just a few times. The rearrangement uses TRBV5-8 and TRBJ2-3; 12 nucleotides line up with TRBD1. Germline V gene sequence: CDR1 SGHTS, CDR2 YDEGEE. The junction had 4 bases not matched to a gene; V was cut back by 4 bases and J by 4 bases. CDR3 size: 15 residues. CDR3 amino acids: CASSPGTGGADTQYF. DNA of the CDR3: TGTGCCAGCAGCCCCGGGACAGGGGGCGCAGATACGCAGTATTTT.

The CDR3 DNA reads TGTGCCAGCAGCTTCCGGAAAAGAGGGACAGATGAAGCTTTCTTT. It codes for CASSFRKRGTDEAFF. This chain connects TRBV7-9 to TRBJ1-1; 7 bases map to TRBD1. This CDR3 is 15 amino acids long. The V and J ends lost 3 bases and 7 bases, in that order; junction bases with no gene match: 11. Germline V lookup: CDR1 SEHNR, CDR2 FQNEAQ (reference sequence).

This chain connects TRBV5-6 to TRBJ2-7, with D perhaps assigned TRBD1 or TRBD2 (5 bases each). Trimming cost V 3 bases and J 2 bases, with 12 bases left between them. CDR1 and CDR2 from the germline V gene are SGHDT and YYEEEE. This CDR3 has 14 amino acids. The CDR3 protein is CASSWGPSPYEQYF. The CDR3 DNA reads TGTGCCAGCAGCTGGGGACCTTCCCCCTACGAGCAGTACTTC.